This TCR beta chain is from a study of CD8+ T cells in alopecia areata. Overall study: Once tofacitinib had been taken for 6 to 18 months, 6 months off drug followed.

Germline-derived CDR1 and CDR2 are SEHNR and FQNEAQ (reference sequence). The V and J ends lost 5 bases and 2 bases, in that order; junction bases with no gene match: 8. The length of the CDR3 is 15 residues. Extracted RNA was reverse transcribed, and the resulting cDNA served as sequencing template. Libraries were prepared by immunoSEQ multiplex PCR; TCRdb keeps only in-frame clonotypes and omits some of them. The data show about 180,000 clones, 59% seen once. As for this clone: Its antigen remains unidentified.

Overall study results and limits: Relative to mice, TCR sharing across patients was less clear, a difference possibly HLA-related.

As part of sample collection, lesional scalp punch biopsies and peripheral blood were taken from alopecia areata patients. Sorted out of PBMCs were CD4+ T cells and CD8+ T cells. The specimen comprised CD4+ T cells sorted from blood, sampled at week 0. This clonotype was sampled from a human donor with alopecia areata. The chain carries TRBV7-9 and TRBJ1-1; TRBD1 agrees at 7 bases. CDR3 DNA: TGTGCCAGCAGCGATCCCGGGACAGACAACACTGAAGCTTTCTTT. It is translated as CASSDPGTDNTEAFF.